Listed here are 19 T cell receptor beta chains from one sample, sequenced in a study of control samples from healthy donors and cancer patients. Here immunoSEQ multiplex PCR was the method, and the copy in TCRdb shows in-frame clones only, minus some. This sample has fewer than 200,000 clones; approximately 86% occur once, and the top ten carry 4% to 6%. Sample: blood. These receptors were taken from a woman under 40 in good health.

The chain uses TRBV5-1 and TRBJ1-2; 7 bases match TRBD1. V lost 5 bases to trimming and J lost 0 bases; unmatched junction nucleotides: 10. This CDR3 is 16 amino acids long. Germline assignment: CDR1 SGHRS and CDR2 YFSETQ. The CDR3 DNA sequence: TGCGCCAGCAGACGAGCCAACAGGGGTTCTAACTATGGCTACACCTTC. Its protein is CASRRANRGSNYGYTF.

This rearrangement joins TRBV27 to TRBJ1-6; the D gene is possibly TRBD1 (5 bases). V lost 6 bases and J 6 bases, leaving 9 bases between the germline ends. The CDR3 contains 13 residues. Per germline, CDR1 MNHEY and CDR2 SMNVEV (reference sequence). The DNA for the CDR3 is TGTGCCAGCAGCCAGGGTAGTAATTCACCCCTCCACTTT. Its protein is CASSQGSNSPLHF.

The chain carries TRBV18 and TRBJ2-5; 8 nucleotides match TRBD2. The CDR3 consists of 14 residues. V lost 3 bases, J lost 5 bases, and 5 bases stayed unmatched. Per germline, CDR1 KGHSH and CDR2 LQKENI. CDR3 sequence (DNA): TGTGCCAGCTCACCTAGCGGGAATGGGGAGACCCAGTACTTC. Translated, it gives CASSPSGNGETQYF.

The V call is TRBV4-2, the J call TRBJ2-5, with no clear D. This CDR3 is 13 amino acids long. Deletions cut 1 base from V and 4 bases from J, with 7 bases between. Germline V gene data show CDR1 as LGHNA and CDR2 as YNFKEQ. The CDR3 region is CASSQVLLETQYF. DNA of the CDR3: TGTGCCAGCAGCCAAGTCCTTCTAGAGACCCAGTACTTC.

This sequence joins TRBV6-5 and TRBJ2-3, with D perhaps TRBD2 (6 bases). Germline values: CDR1 MNHEY, CDR2 SVGAGI. The length of the CDR3 is 14 residues. Between the trimmed V and J ends, which lost 7 bases and 5 bases, there was a span of 16 bases. The CDR3 region is CASTPWGEGDTQYF. The CDR3, as DNA: TGTGCCAGCACCCCCTGGGGGGAAGGAGATACGCAGTATTTT.

V and J are TRBV15 and TRBJ1-1, with D maybe TRBD1 (5 bases). The V gene's germline CDR1 is LNHNV and CDR2 YYDKDF (reference sequence). This CDR3 is 15 amino acids long. The V gene lost 5 bases and the J gene lost 0 bases, with 13 bases spanning the gap. Written as DNA, the CDR3 is TGTGCCACCAGCGGGATGCCGGGACTGAACACTGAAGCTTTCTTT. Translated: CATSGMPGLNTEAFF.

The chain recombines TRBV27 with TRBJ2-7; D gene ambiguous. The CDR3 is 12 residues long. Germline V CDR1 and CDR2: MNHEY, SMNVEV (reference sequence). V lost 5 bases, J lost 5 bases, and 10 bases lay in between. The CDR3 loop is CASSPTRNEQYF. In nucleotides, the CDR3 is TGTGCCAGCAGTCCCACTCGGAACGAGCAGTACTTC.

This chain uses TRBV5-1 with TRBJ2-1; the match to TRBD1 covers 8 bases. This CDR3 has 15 amino acids. J lost 2 bases, V lost 4 bases, and 5 bases had no gene match. Germline V gene sequence: CDR1 SGHRS, CDR2 YFSETQ. CDR3 in amino acids: CASSEDRAPYNEQFF. The CDR3, as DNA: TGCGCCAGCAGCGAGGACAGGGCCCCCTACAATGAGCAGTTCTTC.

DNA for the CDR3: TGTGCCAGCAGCTTATCGGCCGGGACTGAAGCTTTCTTT. Protein sequence: CASSLSAGTEAFF. The chain links TRBV7-2 to TRBJ1-1; no clear D gene. This CDR3 is 13 amino acids long. Per the germline V gene, CDR1 is SGHTA and CDR2 is FQGNSA. Trimming pared 2 bases from V and 5 bases from J, leaving 9 bases between.

Only a few counts were recorded for this clone. V and J are TRBV6-1 and TRBJ1-1; a weak D match, TRBD1 (5 bases). This CDR3 has 14 residues. Germline loops: CDR1 MNHNS, CDR2 SASEGT. V gave up 2 bases and J gave up 3 bases, with 10 bases separating them. CDR3 in amino acids: CASSERGTDTEAFF. CDR3 nucleotides: TGTGCCAGCAGTGAAAGGGGCACGGACACTGAAGCTTTCTTT.

The chain has TRBV10-3 and TRBJ2-7; D is uncertain. The germline gives CDR1 ENHRY, CDR2 SYGVKD. V was pared by 8 bases and J by 0 bases, with 11 bases between. The CDR3 runs to 13 residues. DNA of the CDR3: TGTGCCATCCAAACTCCAAGCTCCTACGAGCAGTACTTC. The encoded protein is CAIQTPSSYEQYF.

This chain connects TRBV24-1 to TRBJ1-1; D perhaps matches TRBD1 (5 bases). The CDR3 sequence is 15 residues long. Germline-derived CDR1 and CDR2 are KGHDR and SFDVKD. V was cut by 2 bases and J by 5 bases, with 14 bases left in between. Here the CDR3 DNA reads TGTGCCACCAGTGATTCAGGGTCCGGGGGGACTGAAGCTTTCTTT. Protein: CATSDSGSGGTEAFF.

J is TRBJ2-1 and V is TRBV20-1; D remains ambiguous. The CDR3 spans 11 residues. Trimming removed 5 bases at V and 7 bases at J, with 9 bases between. CDR1 is DFQATT and CDR2 is SNEGSKA in the germline V gene (reference sequence). The CDR3 DNA sequence: TGCAGTGCTTTAAAACCTAATGAGCAGTTCTTC. Amino acid sequence: CSALKPNEQFF.

This chain joins TRBV9 and TRBJ1-3; TRBD1 might be the D (6 bases). V was clipped by 3 bases and J by 0 bases, with 10 bases between them. The CDR3 spans 15 residues. Germline V gives CDR1 SGDLS, CDR2 YYNGEE. The CDR3 DNA reads TGTGCCAGCAGCGCTGACAGGTTCTCTGGAAACACCATATATTTT. The encoded protein is CASSADRFSGNTIYF.

This clone showed up just once. The chain joins TRBV2 to TRBJ1-4, with a possible D match to TRBD1 (6 bases). The CDR3 length is 16 residues. Germline assignment: CDR1 SNHLY and CDR2 FYNNEI. V was trimmed by 2 bases and J by 2 bases, leaving 12 bases between them. CDR3 nucleotide sequence: TGTGCCAGCAGTGAAAGCTTAGGACAGACTAATGAAAAACTGTTTTTT. Protein sequence: CASSESLGQTNEKLFF. Full variable domain (missing parts from reference TRBV2 and TRBJ1-4): EPEVTQTPSHQVTQMGQEVILRCVPISNHLYFYWYRQILGQKVEFLVSFYNNEISEKSEIFDDQFSVERPDGSNFTLKIRSTKLEDSAMYFCASSESLGQTNEKLFFGSGTQLSVL.

This clone was picked up one time. This chain connects TRBV29-1 to TRBJ2-1; no reliable D call. The CDR3 extends over 13 amino acids. Germline V gene sequence: CDR1 SQVTM, CDR2 ANQGSEA. Trimming pared 3 bases from V and 4 bases from J, leaving 10 bases between. The CDR3 nucleotides are TGCAGCGTTGATCGGTCTGAATACAATGAGCAGTTCTTC. Residues: CSVDRSEYNEQFF.

The chain has TRBV19 and TRBJ2-2, with D uncertain. The CDR3 loop spans 16 amino acids. Germline CDR1 reads LNHDA; CDR2 reads SQIVND (reference sequence). V lost 1 base and J lost 1, with 10 bases in between. In DNA, the CDR3 is TGTGCCAGTAGTATAGGGACCCATCTGAACACCGGGGAGCTGTTTTTT. This translates into CASSIGTHLNTGELFF.

The rearrangement joins TRBV7-9 to TRBJ1-1; D call uncertain. The CDR3 length is 13 residues. The germline V gene encodes CDR1 SEHNR and CDR2 FQNEAQ (reference sequence). Trimming removed 5 bases at V and 2 bases at J, with 9 bases between. CDR3 coding DNA: TGTGCCAGCAGCGGGCGAGCTAACACTGAAGCTTTCTTT. Translating it yields CASSGRANTEAFF.

The V gene is TRBV4-1, the J gene TRBJ2-5; 7 nucleotides agree with TRBD2. J was trimmed by 2 bases and V by 0 bases; bases with no gene match: 9. Germline CDR1 is MGHRA and CDR2 is YSYEKL. The CDR3 totals 17 residues. The CDR3: CASSQDRGDYRQETQYF. CDR3 coding DNA: TGCGCCAGCAGCCAAGATCGAGGGGACTACAGACAAGAGACCCAGTACTTC.